This T cell receptor beta chain was sequenced during a study of shared clonotypes between healthy human individuals. Deep-level settings were used for running the assay. Genomic DNA (from each subset) was split evenly across several immunoSEQ plates. Assay: immunoSEQ multiplex PCR; the TCRdb copy retains only in-frame clones and omits some. The sample gives a few million clones, approximately 95% of which show up once; roughly 0.36% is in the top ten. Germline V lookup: CDR1 MDHEN, CDR2 SYDVKM. V lost 7 bases and J lost 4, with 13 bases in between. This CDR3 spans 13 amino acids. The chain has TRBV28 and TRBJ1-1; the D is unclear. The receptor comes from a young man in good health. Some clones in this sample may be carry-over from other donors' samples. Material for sequencing was naive CD4+ T cells from PBMCs. Subset denoted: CD45RA+ positively selected. CDR3 DNA sequence: TGTGCCAGCAAGCGGACTTTACCCACTGAAGCTTTCTTT. Protein product: CASKRTLPTEAFF.